Listed here are 23 T cell receptor beta chains from one sample, sequenced in a study of a mutant IDH1 vaccine in newly diagnosed glioma. Generated by immunoSEQ multiplex PCR, the TCRdb table keeps only in-frame clones and is missing some. The sample lists roughly 25,000 clones; 93% were seen once. Time point meaning: baseline, week 1 (first vaccination visit). Treatment reported: pre-vaccination baseline after standard-of-care therapy. Sequencing used PBMCs, obtained from a glioma patient treated with radiotherapy, temozolomide or both. The receptors stem from a man aged 40-49 years with glioma.

The CDR3 sequence: CASRVGQQETQYF. CDR3 sequence (DNA): TGTGCCAGCCGGGTGGGACAGCAAGAGACCCAGTACTTC. The rearrangement uses TRBV11-1 and TRBJ2-5; 7 bases map to TRBD1. V shed 8 bases, J shed 2 bases, and the junction held 5 bases outside the gene matches. The CDR3 totals 13 residues. CDR1 SGHAT and CDR2 FQDESV come from the germline V gene (reference sequence).

The chain combines TRBV6-1 with TRBJ2-3, with a possible D match to TRBD2 (7 bases). The ends were cut back, 4 bases at V and 0 bases at J, with 14 bases in the middle. Germline CDR1 and CDR2: MNHNS and SASEGT. This CDR3 has 16 residues. The CDR3 loop is CASSGWGGPSTDTQYF. DNA of the CDR3: TGTGCCAGCAGTGGCTGGGGGGGGCCCAGCACAGATACGCAGTATTTT.

The V gene is TRBV5-4, the J gene TRBJ1-1, with D possibly TRBD1 on 6 matching bases. The CDR3 is 13 amino acids. Germline CDR1 is SGHNT and CDR2 is YYREEE (reference sequence). The V and J ends lost 4 bases and 5 bases respectively, with 12 bases between them. The CDR3 DNA reads TGTGCCAGCAGCCGAGAAGGGGGGACTGAAGCTTTCTTT. Its protein is CASSREGGTEAFF. Supplemented by reference TRBV5-4 and TRBJ1-1, the full variable domain reads ETGVTQSPTHLIKTRGQQVTLRCSSQSGHNTVSWYQQALGQGPQFIFQYYREEENGRGNFPPRFSGLQFPNYSSELNVNALELDDSALYLCASSREGGTEAFFGQGTRLTVV.

This clone was recorded a few times. J is TRBJ1-1 and V is TRBV6-5, with no clear D. Germline V gene sequence: CDR1 MNHEY, CDR2 SVGAGI. The CDR3 spans 13 residues. V lost 0 bases to trimming and J lost 0 bases, with 2 bases between them. CDR3 in DNA: TGTGCCAGCAGTTACTCTCTGAACACTGAAGCTTTCTTT. Its translation: CASSYSLNTEAFF.

The chain has TRBV5-1 and TRBJ1-1; D might be TRBD1 (6 bases). This CDR3 region has 18 residues. Trimming removed 4 bases from V and 0 bases from J, with 22 bases in between. Looked up from germline, CDR1 is SGHRS and CDR2 is YFSETQ. The CDR3 DNA reads as TGCGCCAGCAGCGCGACCTCCGGGACACACATCATGAACACTGAAGCTTTCTTT. Protein: CASSATSGTHIMNTEAFF.

The rearrangement links TRBV19 to TRBJ2-3, with 8 bases lining up with TRBD1. The junction had 6 bases not matched to a gene; V was cut back by 7 bases and J by 3 bases. This CDR3 region has 14 residues. Germline CDR1 LNHDA, CDR2 SQIVND (reference sequence). CDR3 sequence: CASTRDRWTDTQYF. The CDR3 coding sequence is TGTGCCAGTACCCGGGACAGGTGGACAGATACGCAGTATTTT.

The chain combines TRBV5-6 with TRBJ1-3, with D possibly matching TRBD1 (6 bases). Looked up from germline, CDR1 is SGHDT and CDR2 is YYEEEE. The CDR3 contains 18 residues. Trimming removed 4 bases from V and 0 bases from J, with 20 bases in between. CDR3 protein: CASSTAPGGGFSGNTIYF. The CDR3 DNA reads TGTGCCAGCAGCACCGCCCCGGGGGGGGGCTTCTCTGGAAACACCATATATTTT.

V gene TRBV5-1 combines with J gene TRBJ2-2, with D perhaps TRBD2 (5 bases). The CDR3 is 16 residues long. The V gene lost 0 bases and the J gene lost 2 bases, with 11 bases spanning the gap. Germline values: CDR1 SGHRS, CDR2 YFSETQ. The CDR3 reads CASSLVAGTNTGELFF. Written as DNA, the CDR3 is TGCGCCAGCAGCTTGGTTGCGGGCACTAACACCGGGGAGCTGTTTTTT.

The genes are TRBV27 and TRBJ2-7; a weak D match, TRBD1 (6 bases). Trimming shortened V by 8 bases and J by 3 bases, and 14 bases separated the two germline ends. This CDR3 spans 13 amino acids. CDR1 MNHEY and CDR2 SMNVEV come from the germline V gene (reference sequence). CDR3 sequence reads: CASQQGRSYEQYF. Written as DNA, the CDR3 is TGTGCCAGCCAACAGGGAAGGAGCTACGAGCAGTACTTC.

This chain joins TRBV19 and TRBJ2-7, with D maybe TRBD2 (5 bases). Trimming took 5 bases from V and 0 from J, leaving 17 bases between them. Per germline, CDR1 LNHDA and CDR2 SQIVND (reference sequence). The CDR3 is 16 residues long. For the CDR3, the DNA is TGTGCCAGTAGTCCCGGGGTGGGCAGGAGCTCCTACGAGCAGTACTTC. Its translation: CASSPGVGRSSYEQYF. The whole variable domain, filled in from reference TRBV19 and TRBJ2-7, reads DGGITQSPKYLFRKEGQNVTLSCEQNLNHDAMYWYRQDPGQGLRLIYYSQIVNDFQKGDIAEGYSVSREKKESFPLTVTSAQKNPTAFYLCASSPGVGRSSYEQYFGPGTRLTVT.

This clone was observed once. The gene calls are TRBV15 and TRBJ1-2; D is perhaps TRBD1 (5 bases). The CDR3 spans 14 residues. CDR1 is LNHNV, CDR2 YYDKDF, per germline (reference sequence). V lost 7 bases and J lost 1, with 13 bases in between. CDR3 sequence reads: CATTPSRGNYGYTF. The CDR3 DNA is TGTGCCACCACCCCCTCAAGGGGTAACTATGGCTACACCTTC.

The rearrangement uses TRBV5-1 and TRBJ2-3; the match to TRBD1 covers 8 bases. Looked up from germline, CDR1 is SGHRS and CDR2 is YFSETQ. The CDR3 covers 16 residues. Trimming cost V 2 bases and J 0 bases; bases outside gene matches: 5. The CDR3 spells CASSLGQGPSTDTQYF. The CDR3 region has the DNA TGCGCCAGCAGCTTAGGACAGGGCCCTAGCACAGATACGCAGTATTTT.

The chain employs TRBV4-3 and TRBJ1-2; D gene uncertain. Germline CDR1 is LGHNA and CDR2 is YSLEER. The CDR3 runs 17 residues. The V end was cut by 0 bases, the J end by 4 bases, with 18 bases between. The CDR3 region has the DNA TGCGCCAGCAGCCAAGAACCGATATCTTTTGGCTCCTATGGCTACACCTTC. It encodes CASSQEPISFGSYGYTF.

The CDR3 spells CSVGAYVGHGYTF. CDR3 DNA sequence: TGCAGCGTTGGGGCGTATGTGGGACATGGCTACACCTTC. This chain connects TRBV29-1 to TRBJ1-2, with D possibly being TRBD1 (5 bases). V was shortened by 4 bases and J by 6 bases, with 15 bases between the two germline ends. Germline V gene data show CDR1 as SQVTM and CDR2 as ANQGSEA. The CDR3 is 13 amino acids.

The V and J genes are TRBV19 and TRBJ2-1; D might be TRBD2 (5 bases). The length of the CDR3 is 15 residues. Germline assignment: CDR1 LNHDA and CDR2 SQIVND (reference sequence). V was clipped by 7 bases and J by 5 bases, with 18 bases between them. As DNA, the CDR3 is TGTGCCAGTAACCAGTTCCGGGGTCGAGACAATGAGCAGTTCTTC. Translation: CASNQFRGRDNEQFF. Drawing the rest from reference TRBV19 and TRBJ2-1, the complete variable domain is DGGITQSPKYLFRKEGQNVTLSCEQNLNHDAMYWYRQDPGQGLRLIYYSQIVNDFQKGDIAEGYSVSREKKESFPLTVTSAQKNPTAFYLCASNQFRGRDNEQFFGPGTRLTVL.

This clone was recorded only once. The V call is TRBV7-3, the J call TRBJ2-7; weak D call: TRBD1 (6 bases). Germline CDR1 is SGHTA and CDR2 is FQGTGA. The CDR3 runs 15 residues. V was cut by 5 bases and J by 2 bases, with 16 bases left in between. The DNA for the CDR3 is TGTGCCAGCAGCCTTTACAGGGTCCCAACCTACGAGCAGTACTTC. This gives the protein CASSLYRVPTYEQYF.

The CDR3 DNA reads TGTGCCAGTAGTCCCGGGACTAGGGACCATGAGCAGTTCTTC. Translated: CASSPGTRDHEQFF. This chain connects TRBV19 to TRBJ2-1; 8 nucleotides agree with TRBD2. Germline values: CDR1 LNHDA, CDR2 SQIVND (reference sequence). The CDR3 has 14 amino acids. The V gene end was trimmed by 5 bases and the J gene end by 8 bases; junction bases not matched to a gene: 8.

The chain has TRBV29-1 and TRBJ1-1; the match to TRBD1 covers 8 bases. Germline-derived CDR1 and CDR2 are SQVTM and ANQGSEA. V gave up 7 bases and J gave up 1 base; unmatched junction bases: 2. The CDR3 totals 12 residues. The CDR3 DNA is TGCAGCGGTGGGACAGGGAACACTGAAGCTTTCTTT. Protein sequence: CSGGTGNTEAFF.

V and J are TRBV19 and TRBJ2-3; 10 bases agree with TRBD2. CDR3 length: 15 residues. CDR1 is LNHDA and CDR2 is SQIVND in the germline V gene (reference sequence). Germline trimming cut 6 bases from V and 4 bases from J; bases unmatched to any gene: 7. The chain's CDR3 is CASRGLAGVADTQYF. CDR3 DNA: TGTGCCAGTAGGGGCCTAGCGGGAGTAGCAGATACGCAGTATTTT.

J is TRBJ2-5 and V is TRBV5-6; D remains unclear. CDR1 and CDR2 from the germline V gene are SGHDT and YYEEEE. Trimming stripped 1 base from V and 3 bases from J, with 1 base between. This CDR3 is built from 11 residues. DNA for the CDR3: TGTGCCAGCAGCTTGAAAGAGACCCAGTACTTC. It translates to CASSLKETQYF.

The chain is built from TRBV30 and TRBJ2-3; D possibly corresponds to TRBD2 (5 bases). With 4 bases removed from V and 2 bases from J, the gap between germline ends came to 13 bases. CDR3 length equals 14 residues. Germline-derived CDR1 and CDR2 are GTSNPN and SVGIG (reference sequence). CDR3 in amino acids: CAWIRSGHTDTQYF. In DNA form, the CDR3 reads TGTGCCTGGATTAGGAGCGGCCACACAGATACGCAGTATTTT.

This clone occurred a few times. The V call is TRBV5-1, the J call TRBJ2-2, with 7 positions matching TRBD2. Germline-derived CDR1 and CDR2 are SGHRS and YFSETQ. V lost 0 bases to trimming and J lost 0 bases; unmatched junction nucleotides: 17. The CDR3 length is 21 residues. In DNA form, the CDR3 reads TGCGCCAGCAGCTTGGGCGTGACTGGAGCGGGAAAATTTACGAACACCGGGGAGCTGTTTTTT. This translates into CASSLGVTGAGKFTNTGELFF.

The J gene is TRBJ2-7, the V gene TRBV19, with D possibly matching TRBD1 (5 bases). Germline values: CDR1 LNHDA, CDR2 SQIVND (reference sequence). The CDR3 spans 16 residues. The V end was cut by 4 bases, the J end by 5 bases, with 21 bases between. The CDR3 sequence is CASSKGRRQGLDEQYF. DNA for the CDR3: TGTGCCAGTAGTAAAGGCCGCCGGCAGGGTTTGGACGAGCAGTACTTC.